This is a list of T cell receptor beta chains from one sample in a study of cytomegalovirus exposure and HLA in healthy donors. The table came from immunoSEQ multiplex PCR; TCRdb's copy has only in-frame clones and leaves some out. Found here are 150,000 to 200,000 clones, roughly 77% of them singletons; the top ten hold about 2.6%. Sequenced input: PBMCs. The receptors here all came from a woman aged 40 to 55 in good health and CMV-seropositive. Both conserved end residues are part of each CDR3. Fields, in order: D gene, clone size, CDR3 length, V gene, J gene, CDR3 protein, CDR3 DNA. A D gene is named only where the DNA matches it firmly. The listing skips clone size in some rows; elsewhere it reads once, few, many or a size class.

TRBD1	NA	17	TRBV7-2	TRBJ1-3	CASSLVRGGLSGNTIYF	TGTGCCAGCAGCTTAGTAAGAGGGGGCCTCTCTGGAAACACCATATATTTT
TRBD2	once	15	TRBV5-1	TRBJ2-5	CASSLVAGGQETQYF	TGCGCCAGCAGCTTGGTCGCGGGGGGCCAAGAGACCCAGTACTTC
NA	NA	15	TRBV4-3	TRBJ1-1	CASSQVGRGETEAFF	TGCGCCAGCAGCCAAGTGGGCAGGGGAGAAACTGAAGCTTTCTTT
NA	NA	14	TRBV7-2	TRBJ2-1	CASSLIGVGNEQFF	TGTGCCAGCAGCCTCATAGGGGTGGGCAATGAGCAGTTCTTC
TRBD1	NA	14	TRBV7-9	TRBJ2-7	CASSLFAGGNEQYF	TGTGCCAGCAGCTTATTCGCAGGGGGCAACGAGCAGTACTTC
TRBD1	NA	15	TRBV5-4	TRBJ1-4	CASSLLGQGVEKLFF	TGTGCCAGCAGCTTGTTGGGACAGGGCGTGGAAAAACTGTTTTTT
NA	NA	14	TRBV7-2	TRBJ1-1	CASSFTGSNTEAFF	TGTGCCAGCAGCTTCACAGGGTCGAACACTGAAGCTTTCTTT
NA	few	12	TRBV18	TRBJ1-1	CASSLSNTEAFF	TGTGCCAGCTCACTGTCTAACACTGAAGCTTTCTTT
NA	NA	12	TRBV2	TRBJ2-1	CASTPEWDEQFF	TGTGCCAGCACCCCGGAGTGGGATGAGCAGTTCTTC
NA	NA	14	TRBV5-4	TRBJ2-3	CASSFGLRGDTQYF	TGTGCCAGCAGCTTTGGACTGCGTGGGGATACGCAGTATTTT
TRBD2	NA	17	TRBV6-4	TRBJ2-7	CASSVDRHGLAAYEQYF	TGTGCCAGCAGTGTGGATCGTCATGGACTAGCGGCTTACGAGCAGTACTTC
TRBD1	NA	12	TRBV7-9	TRBJ1-1	CSSSPRGTEAFF	TGTTCCAGCAGCCCCAGGGGGACTGAAGCTTTCTTT
TRBD1	few	18	TRBV19	TRBJ1-1	CASSDVGTGGPRGTEAFF	TGTGCCAGTAGTGACGTCGGGACAGGGGGCCCGAGGGGCACTGAAGCTTTCTTT
NA	NA	14	TRBV10-1	TRBJ2-2	CASSESRGPGELFF	TGCGCCAGCAGTGAGTCTCGCGGTCCCGGGGAGCTGTTTTTT
TRBD1	NA	14	TRBV19	TRBJ1-6	CASHQGTGRSPLHF	TGTGCCAGTCATCAAGGGACAGGGCGCTCACCCCTCCACTTT
TRBD2	NA	13	TRBV30	TRBJ2-1	CAWDRGGDHEQFF	TGTGCCTGGGACCGGGGAGGGGACCATGAGCAGTTCTTC
TRBD1	NA	17	TRBV7-2	TRBJ1-4	CASSLVGQGAVGEKLFF	TGTGCCAGCAGCTTAGTGGGGCAGGGGGCGGTCGGTGAAAAACTGTTTTTT
TRBD1	once	15	TRBV7-2	TRBJ2-1	CASSSGQGAYNEQFF	TGTGCCAGCAGCTCGGGACAGGGGGCCTACAATGAGCAGTTCTTC
NA	NA	14	TRBV5-4	TRBJ2-7	CASSDVRGYYEQYF	TGTGCCAGCAGCGACGTAAGGGGCTACTACGAGCAGTACTTC
NA	NA	15	TRBV11-2	TRBJ2-3	CASIRGGGITDTQYF	TGTGCCAGCATCCGCGGGGGCGGAATCACAGATACGCAGTATTTT
NA	NA	16	TRBV10-1	TRBJ2-1	CASSEARDSNPDEQFF	TGCGCCAGCAGTGAGGCAAGGGACTCTAATCCCGATGAGCAGTTCTTC
NA	few	15	TRBV12-2	TRBJ2-3	CASRSLTKLTDTQYF	TGTGCAAGTCGCTCGCTGACTAAATTGACAGATACGCAGTATTTT
TRBD2	NA	17	TRBV7-8	TRBJ2-2	CASSLLAGRVNTGELFF	TGTGCCAGCAGCCTTCTCGCCGGGAGGGTTAACACCGGGGAGCTGTTTTTT
TRBD1	NA	15	TRBV7-8	TRBJ2-7	CASSLVGQGLYEQYF	TGTGCCAGCAGCTTAGTGGGACAGGGGCTTTACGAGCAGTACTTC
TRBD2	NA	15	TRBV6-6	TRBJ2-3	CASSPGGGSTDTQYF	TGTGCCAGCAGTCCCGGGGGGGGGAGCACAGATACGCAGTATTTT
TRBD2	NA	16	TRBV5-1	TRBJ2-3	CASSTTSGTPTDTQYF	TGCGCCAGCAGCACCACTAGCGGGACTCCCACAGATACGCAGTATTTT
TRBD2	NA	16	TRBV7-2	TRBJ2-7	CASSLAATSGSYEQYF	TGTGCCAGCAGCTTAGCCGCTACTAGCGGCTCCTACGAGCAGTACTTC
NA	NA	20	TRBV10-3	TRBJ2-1	CAISGLQGQGILAGANEQFF	TGTGCCATCAGTGGCCTCCAGGGACAGGGTATATTAGCGGGAGCAAATGAGCAGTTCTTC